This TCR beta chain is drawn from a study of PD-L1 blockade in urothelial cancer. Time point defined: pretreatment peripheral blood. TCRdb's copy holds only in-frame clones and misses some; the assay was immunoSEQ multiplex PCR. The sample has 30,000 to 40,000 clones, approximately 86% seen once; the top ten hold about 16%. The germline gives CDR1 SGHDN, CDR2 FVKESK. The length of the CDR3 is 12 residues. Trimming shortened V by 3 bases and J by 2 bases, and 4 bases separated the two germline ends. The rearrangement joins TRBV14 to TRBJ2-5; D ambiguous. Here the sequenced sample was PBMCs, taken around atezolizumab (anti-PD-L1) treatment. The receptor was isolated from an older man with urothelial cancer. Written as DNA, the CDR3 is TGTGCCAGCAGCCACTTTCAAGAGACCCAGTACTTC. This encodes CASSHFQETQYF.